Listed below are T cell receptor beta chains from one sample, sequenced in a study of ipilimumab plus nivolumab after autologous stem cell transplantation. Using immunoSEQ multiplex PCR, the repertoire was profiled, and TCRdb retains in-frame clones only, with some absent. Here the sample spans tens of thousands of clones, more than 70% being singletons. The source was PBMCs, collected in a trial of ipilimumab plus nivolumab as post-transplant consolidation. The receptors here all came from a male donor with diffuse large B-cell lymphoma. Each CDR3 is given with its conserved first and last residue. Some rows have no size entry. The others give once, few or many, or a class for an expanded clone.

abundance: NA; v_gene: TRBV6-1; CDR3aa: CASRLTGTDYGYTF
abundance: NA; v_gene: TRBV19; CDR3aa: CASKGQGGGDTEAFF
abundance: NA; v_gene: TRBV2; CDR3aa: CASSPLGTDLTEAFF
abundance: once; v_gene: TRBV15; CDR3aa: CATSRGLLAGPDTQYF
abundance: NA; v_gene: TRBV5-1; CDR3aa: CASGIVGSSTDTQYF
abundance: NA; v_gene: TRBV6-6; CDR3aa: CASSYSGAARNTIYF
abundance: NA; v_gene: TRBV7-3; CDR3aa: CASSDVPGGSRREQYF
abundance: NA; v_gene: TRBV4-1; CDR3aa: CASSQDRSLFGHEQYF
abundance: NA; v_gene: TRBV12-5; CDR3aa: CASANWQGYNSPLHF
abundance: NA; v_gene: TRBV30; CDR3aa: CAWRTSGGAAETQYF
abundance: NA; v_gene: TRBV4-3; CDR3aa: CASSQAVSGLNYGYTF
abundance: NA; v_gene: TRBV7-2; CDR3aa: CASSLRRGGNEQFF
abundance: NA; v_gene: TRBV7-2; CDR3aa: CASSLSINTEAFF
abundance: NA; v_gene: TRBV30; CDR3aa: CASEAGLGEKLFF
abundance: NA; v_gene: TRBV19; CDR3aa: CASSTGGRTEAFF
abundance: NA; v_gene: TRBV4-1; CDR3aa: CASSQGGRGTETQYF
abundance: NA; v_gene: TRBV18; CDR3aa: CASSPGHDYGYTF
abundance: NA; v_gene: TRBV7-6; CDR3aa: CASSPNSGGPDTQYF
abundance: NA; v_gene: TRBV19; CDR3aa: CASSIVGVSEQYF